The subject of this entry is one T cell receptor beta chain. The authors made the TCR library using RNA they extracted from PBMCs. The authors diagnosed Graves' disease using American Thyroid Association guidelines. The sample belongs to a study of regulatory T cells in long-lasting Graves disease. V was trimmed by 0 bases and J by 7 bases, leaving 7 bases between them. This CDR3 has 13 residues. Per the germline V gene, CDR1 is PRHDT and CDR2 is FYEKMQ (reference sequence). Via MiXCR, TCRdb re-called the reads, giving one row per CDR3 protein. This sample has some 980 distinct CDR3 sequences, with roughly 87% found just once.

The sequencing used peripheral blood mononuclear cells (PBMCs), collected with antithyroid drug treatment, in newly diagnosed or persistent Graves disease (not recorded which). This sequence joins TRBV13 and TRBJ2-1; the D gene is possibly TRBD1 (6 bases). This TCR derives from a man aged 25-40 years with Graves disease. DNA of the CDR3: TGTGCCAGCAGCTTAGGCAGGGGTAATGAGCAGTTCTTC. Amino acids: CASSLGRGNEQFF.